Sequencing of this T cell receptor beta chain was carried out in a study of CD8+ T cells in alopecia areata. Findings and limits, study-wide: Relative to normal scalp, lesional scalp, especially alopecia totalis/universalis, showed higher clonality. While tofacitinib was given, many expanded lesional clones persisted in scalp and blood.

This CDR3 is 14 amino acids long. The V end lost 0 bases, the J end lost 3 bases, and 6 bases lay between the germline ends. Per the germline V gene, CDR1 is SGDLS and CDR2 is YYNGEE. Worth noting for this clone: The antigen remains unidentified.

RNA was isolated and reverse transcribed to cDNA, the sequencing template. Profiled with immunoSEQ multiplex PCR; TCRdb holds only in-frame clones, not every one. The repertoire includes about 210,000 clones, around three fifths of them detected once, and 3.5% to 5% sits in the top ten. The treatment denotes: oral pan-JAK inhibitor, 5-10 mg twice daily. The material was CD4+ T cells sorted from blood, obtained at week 4, from a patient treated with tofacitinib. The chain joins TRBV9 to TRBJ2-2; D remains unclear. The sequence came from a human donor with alopecia areata. CDR3 sequence (DNA): TGTGCCAGCAGCGTAGGACCAGACACCGGGGAGCTGTTTTTT. The encoded protein is CASSVGPDTGELFF.